The source of this TCR beta chain is a study of T cell responses to AZD1222 COVID-19 vaccine. The study's findings and limits: White British people made up most donors, females outnumbered males, and clonal diversity was possibly underestimated. The breadth and depth of Spike-specific TCRs increased once two AZD1222 doses had been given. Spike-wide coverage was observed for vaccine-associated CD4 TCRs, with dominant responses at 160-218 and 743-854.

As concerns this clone: Its antigen remains unknown.

From germline, CDR1 is LNHDA and CDR2 SQIVND (reference sequence). This CDR3 contains 14 residues. Trimming removed 7 bases at V and 0 bases at J, with 11 bases between. The repertoire was sequenced with immunoSEQ multiplex PCR; TCRdb's copy has only in-frame clones and lacks some. The profile shows under 200,000 clones, just over 90% of them singletons. The sequencing used peripheral blood, collected 28 days after the second dose of the MenACWY control vaccine. V and J are TRBV19 and TRBJ2-3, with TRBD2 as a possible D gene (5 bases). This receptor was obtained from an adult who received the MenACWY meningococcal vaccine as a control. CDR3 sequence reads: CASTSRTSTDTQYF. In DNA, the CDR3 is TGTGCCAGTACCTCCCGGACTAGCACAGATACGCAGTATTTT.